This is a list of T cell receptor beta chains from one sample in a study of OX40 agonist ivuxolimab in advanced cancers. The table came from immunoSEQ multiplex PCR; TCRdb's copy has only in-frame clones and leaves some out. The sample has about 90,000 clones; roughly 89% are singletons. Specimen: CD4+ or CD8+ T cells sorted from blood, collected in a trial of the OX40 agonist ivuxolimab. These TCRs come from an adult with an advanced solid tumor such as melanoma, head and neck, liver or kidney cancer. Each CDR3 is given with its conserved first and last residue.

cdr3_aa: CASSLLEGLLETQYF; v_call: TRBV11-1; j_call: TRBJ2-5
cdr3_aa: CASSLLAGGQGEQYF; v_call: TRBV5-5; j_call: TRBJ2-7
cdr3_aa: CASSFAVTYEQYF; v_call: TRBV11-2; j_call: TRBJ2-7
cdr3_aa: CASTEYENTEAFF; v_call: TRBV7-3; j_call: TRBJ1-1
cdr3_aa: CASSLSVDTQYF; v_call: TRBV28; j_call: TRBJ2-3
cdr3_aa: CASSSQSISSGSDTQYF; v_call: TRBV5-1; j_call: TRBJ2-3
cdr3_aa: CASSRAGGRDGETQYF; v_call: TRBV4-1; j_call: TRBJ2-5
cdr3_aa: CASSLEVGRGKSPLHF; v_call: TRBV7-8; j_call: TRBJ1-6
cdr3_aa: CAWSNTGTSVPEQYF; v_call: TRBV30; j_call: TRBJ2-7
cdr3_aa: CASSSTGTGNPTGEKLFF; v_call: TRBV7-9; j_call: TRBJ1-4
cdr3_aa: CASSYGWDTEAFF; v_call: TRBV6-5; j_call: TRBJ1-1
cdr3_aa: CASSEVAGGQETQYF; v_call: TRBV6-1; j_call: TRBJ2-5
cdr3_aa: CASSLYRSGTEAFF; v_call: TRBV28; j_call: TRBJ1-1
cdr3_aa: CASSILAGYYNEQFF; v_call: TRBV28; j_call: TRBJ2-1
cdr3_aa: CASSLTGKGENTEAFF; v_call: TRBV7-3; j_call: TRBJ1-1
cdr3_aa: CASSEYGLAGGGNEQFF; v_call: TRBV6-1; j_call: TRBJ2-1
cdr3_aa: CASSLQIAGELFF; v_call: TRBV28; j_call: TRBJ2-2
cdr3_aa: CASSYIGTTNEKLFF; v_call: TRBV6-6; j_call: TRBJ1-4
cdr3_aa: CASSFQGASYEQYF; v_call: TRBV6-5; j_call: TRBJ2-7
cdr3_aa: CASSSGQGFEQYF; v_call: TRBV4-1; j_call: TRBJ2-7
cdr3_aa: CASSLGGGTEAFF; v_call: TRBV5-5; j_call: TRBJ1-1
cdr3_aa: CASRQLLNAISGANVLTF; v_call: TRBV27; j_call: TRBJ2-6
cdr3_aa: CASRYNEQFF; v_call: TRBV5-8; j_call: TRBJ2-1
cdr3_aa: CASSPGGYEQYF; v_call: TRBV7-9; j_call: TRBJ2-7
cdr3_aa: CASSLVDRGRSNEQFF; v_call: TRBV7-6; j_call: TRBJ2-1
cdr3_aa: CASSPGGVYGYTF; v_call: TRBV6-5; j_call: TRBJ1-2
cdr3_aa: CASSAKNEWGASTDTQYF; v_call: TRBV9; j_call: TRBJ2-3
cdr3_aa: CASSARTGSEKLFF; v_call: TRBV19; j_call: TRBJ1-4
cdr3_aa: CASRYLDRPNTEAFF; v_call: TRBV6-6; j_call: TRBJ1-1
cdr3_aa: CASMASGDSPLHF; v_call: TRBV5-1; j_call: TRBJ1-6
cdr3_aa: CASSLNRAHEQYF; v_call: TRBV5-4; j_call: TRBJ2-7
cdr3_aa: CASSRRNLEAFF; v_call: TRBV5-8; j_call: TRBJ1-1
cdr3_aa: CASSGTGVDEQYF; v_call: TRBV5-1; j_call: TRBJ2-7
cdr3_aa: CAWREPRNYGYTF; v_call: TRBV30; j_call: TRBJ1-2
cdr3_aa: CASAENTGELFF; v_call: TRBV7-9; j_call: TRBJ2-2
cdr3_aa: CASSFTIAGGNNEQFF; v_call: TRBV6-5; j_call: TRBJ2-1
cdr3_aa: CASSYPGTGTYEQYF; v_call: TRBV6-6; j_call: TRBJ2-7
cdr3_aa: CASSVRTGYYEQYF; v_call: TRBV2; j_call: NA
cdr3_aa: CASSLGSSDVNIQYF; v_call: TRBV7-2; j_call: TRBJ2-4
cdr3_aa: CAIPPGSYEQYF; v_call: TRBV10-3; j_call: TRBJ2-7
cdr3_aa: CASSPPGLAGGPSGELFF; v_call: TRBV7-9; j_call: TRBJ2-2
cdr3_aa: CASGRLNNEQFF; v_call: TRBV27; j_call: TRBJ2-1
cdr3_aa: CASSAGVDTQYF; v_call: TRBV13; j_call: TRBJ2-3
cdr3_aa: CASSQLGVGVYEQYF; v_call: TRBV14; j_call: TRBJ2-7
cdr3_aa: CASSLDLAGGSEQFF; v_call: TRBV5-1; j_call: TRBJ2-1
cdr3_aa: CASSEETSGSYEQYF; v_call: TRBV6-1; j_call: TRBJ2-7
cdr3_aa: CASSQERGGAALNEQFF; v_call: TRBV4-1; j_call: TRBJ2-1
cdr3_aa: CASSTQETQYF; v_call: TRBV2; j_call: TRBJ2-5
cdr3_aa: CASSRDRDHTEQFF; v_call: TRBV19; j_call: TRBJ2-1
cdr3_aa: CASSQGGNTEAFF; v_call: TRBV10-1; j_call: TRBJ1-1
cdr3_aa: CASSYSTDNYGYTF; v_call: TRBV6-5; j_call: TRBJ1-2
cdr3_aa: CASSGPGPGNEQFF; v_call: TRBV6-5; j_call: TRBJ2-1
cdr3_aa: CASSGGSTNYGYTF; v_call: TRBV10-2; j_call: TRBJ1-2
cdr3_aa: CASSPRGTTGELFF; v_call: TRBV6-6; j_call: TRBJ2-2
cdr3_aa: CSAARVGEQYF; v_call: TRBV20-1; j_call: NA
cdr3_aa: CASSCWNRVETQYF; v_call: TRBV21-1; j_call: TRBJ2-5
cdr3_aa: CASSRGTEAFF; v_call: TRBV11-2; j_call: TRBJ1-1